This T cell receptor (beta chain) was recorded in a study of vaccination and CD4 T cells after COVID-19. Overall study context: Either the Pfizer-BioNTech BNT162b2 or Moderna mRNA-1273 vaccine was given as two doses. The study collected post-vaccine samples a median around 77 days after dose two, with a range of 14 to 241.

The CDR3 spans 14 residues. Germline V gene sequence: CDR1 SGHTA, CDR2 FQGNSA. The germline V and J ends were trimmed by 4 bases and 2 bases, with 12 bases remaining between them. Study-wide results and limits: The median proportion of reactive clones detected only post-vaccination in convalescent patients was more than 65%.

The Oncomine TCR Beta short-read assay was applied to DNA of cultured CD4+ T cells. TCRdb re-called the PCR reads with MiXCR, one entry per CDR3 protein. The sample has about 20,000 distinct CDR3 sequences, around two fifths seen once. Treatment given: roughly 10-day PBMC culture with coronavirus spike peptide pools or control peptides (ViraFEST assay). Negative selection recovered the CD4+ T cells once they had spent 10 days in culture. Notes on this clonotype: Its specificity is not known.

V gene TRBV7-2 combines with J gene TRBJ2-7, with D possibly being TRBD1 (6 bases). Sequenced here: CD4+ T cells from blood, cultured in vitro, sampled after SARS-CoV-2 vaccination. This clonotype was obtained from a human donor who had recovered from COVID-19. CDR3 protein: CASSSNRQAYEQYF. For the CDR3, the DNA is TGTGCCAGCAGCTCCAACAGACAGGCCTACGAGCAGTACTTC.